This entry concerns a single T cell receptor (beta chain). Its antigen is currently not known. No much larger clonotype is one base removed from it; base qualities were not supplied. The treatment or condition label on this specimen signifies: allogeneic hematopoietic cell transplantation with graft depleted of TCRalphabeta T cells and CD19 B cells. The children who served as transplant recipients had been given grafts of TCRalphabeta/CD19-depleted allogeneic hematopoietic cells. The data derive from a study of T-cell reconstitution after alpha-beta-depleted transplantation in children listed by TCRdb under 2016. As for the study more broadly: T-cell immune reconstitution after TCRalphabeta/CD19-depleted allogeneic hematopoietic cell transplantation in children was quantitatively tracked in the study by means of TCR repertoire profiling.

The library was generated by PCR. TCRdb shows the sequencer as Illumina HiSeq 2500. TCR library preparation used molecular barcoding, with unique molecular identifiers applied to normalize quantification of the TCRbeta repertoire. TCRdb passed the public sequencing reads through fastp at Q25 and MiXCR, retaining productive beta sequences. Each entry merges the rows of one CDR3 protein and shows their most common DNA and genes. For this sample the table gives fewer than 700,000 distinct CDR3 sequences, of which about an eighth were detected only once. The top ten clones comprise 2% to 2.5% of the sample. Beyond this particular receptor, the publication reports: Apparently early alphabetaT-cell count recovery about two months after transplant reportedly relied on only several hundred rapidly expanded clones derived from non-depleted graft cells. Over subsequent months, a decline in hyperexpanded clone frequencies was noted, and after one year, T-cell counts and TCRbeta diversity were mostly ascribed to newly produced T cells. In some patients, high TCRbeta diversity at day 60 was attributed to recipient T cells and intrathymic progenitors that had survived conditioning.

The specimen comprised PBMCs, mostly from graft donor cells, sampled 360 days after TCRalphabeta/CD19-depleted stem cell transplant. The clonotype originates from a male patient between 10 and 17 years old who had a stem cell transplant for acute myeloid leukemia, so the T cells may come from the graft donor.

The CDR3 reads CASSIGLSSYEQYF. At the DNA level, the sequence is TGTGCCAGCAGCATCGGACTCTCTTCCTACGAGCAGTACTTC. The chain joins TRBV3-1 to TRBJ2-7; the D gene is perhaps TRBD2, on 5 matching bases. Its CDR3 holds 14 amino acids, cysteine through phenylalanine. Only the CDR3 DNA is retained, 42 bases long and in frame from the first base. A distance of 12 bases separates the germline ends of V and J, which lose 5 bases and 1 base respectively. CDR1 LGHDT and CDR2 YNNKEL are derived from the germline V gene (reference sequence).